Presented here are 28 T cell receptor beta chains from one specimen sequenced in a study of Tregs in tolerant kidney transplant recipients. The assay was immunoSEQ multiplex PCR, and TCRdb's table has in-frame clones only and misses some. The table shows about 69,000 clones, with approximately 91% occurring only once. Material: CD4+ T cells from blood, obtained before the transplant. These receptors all come from a human donor who received a combined kidney and bone marrow transplant.

V and J are TRBV19 and TRBJ2-2; 8 bases agree with TRBD1. With V trimmed by 7 bases and J by 8 bases, 12 bases remained unmatched. Germline CDR1 and CDR2: LNHDA and SQIVND (reference sequence). The CDR3 loop spans 15 amino acids. The CDR3 DNA sequence: TGTGCCAGTAACGTTTACAGGGGGAATCAGGGGGAGCTGTTTTTT. Amino acids: CASNVYRGNQGELFF. The variable domain in full, with the rest retrieved from reference TRBV19 and TRBJ2-2, is DGGITQSPKYLFRKEGQNVTLSCEQNLNHDAMYWYRQDPGQGLRLIYYSQIVNDFQKGDIAEGYSVSREKKESFPLTVTSAQKNPTAFYLCASNVYRGNQGELFFGEGSRLTVL.

CDR3 DNA: TGTGCCAGCAGCCACCCCGGGACAGACGGCTACACCTTC. Amino acids: CASSHPGTDGYTF. The chain uses TRBV5-4 and TRBJ1-2; 7 bases fit TRBD1. V lost 4 bases to trimming and J lost 8 bases; unmatched junction nucleotides: 8. This CDR3 is built from 13 residues. Germline V gene lookup returns CDR1 SGHNT and CDR2 YYREEE (reference sequence).

This chain uses TRBV27 with TRBJ2-1; D not certain. Trimming cost V 5 bases and J 5 bases, with 19 bases left between them. Germline V lookup: CDR1 MNHEY, CDR2 SMNVEV (reference sequence). The length of the CDR3 is 16 residues. The CDR3 DNA reads TGTGCCAGCAGTACGTTCTACCGCCGAGCCAACAATGAGCAGTTCTTC. Translation gives CASSTFYRRANNEQFF.

V gene TRBV9 combines with J gene TRBJ2-7; TRBD1 aligns across 9 bases. CDR3 length: 14 amino acids. Germline CDR1 reads SGDLS; CDR2 reads YYNGEE. The J segment lost 6 bases and the V segment lost 4 bases, leaving 8 bases of the junction unmatched. This CDR3 reads CASSSGQGLVEQYF. CDR3 DNA: TGTGCCAGCAGCTCCGGACAGGGGTTGGTCGAGCAGTACTTC.

The CDR3 DNA reads TGTGCCAGCAGTGATCGGGGGGGGCCCTACGAGCAGTACTTC. Translation: CASSDRGGPYEQYF. This chain links TRBV6-1 with TRBJ2-7; 8 bases align to TRBD2. Germline V gene data show CDR1 as MNHNS and CDR2 as SASEGT. The CDR3 loop spans 14 amino acids. Trimming took 3 bases from V and 2 from J; bases not matched to a gene: 3.

The sample holds one count of this clone. This rearrangement joins TRBV11-2 to TRBJ1-4; D is perhaps TRBD1 (5 bases). The germline V gene encodes CDR1 SGHAT and CDR2 FQNNGV. The CDR3 contains 15 residues. Trimming took off 5 bases at V and 3 bases at J, with 13 bases between the two ends. CDR3 nucleotides: TGTGCCAGCAGCCGTGTCGGGGGGGCTAATGAAAAACTGTTTTTT. Its protein is CASSRVGGANEKLFF.

This clone was observed a handful of times. The chain's CDR3 is CASNKREGYNEQFF. The CDR3 DNA reads TGTGCCAGCAATAAGCGGGAGGGTTACAATGAGCAGTTCTTC. The chain recombines TRBV19 with TRBJ2-1; TRBD2 matches at 10 bases. Looked up from germline, CDR1 is LNHDA and CDR2 is SQIVND (reference sequence). V dropped 9 bases and J dropped 4; count of bases not matched to a gene: 6. CDR3 size: 14 residues.

V and J are TRBV7-2 and TRBJ1-4; TRBD1 matches at 7 bases. The CDR3 loop spans 15 amino acids. Per germline, CDR1 SGHTA and CDR2 FQGNSA. V gave up 5 bases and J gave up 2 bases; unmatched junction bases: 5. CDR3 nucleotide sequence: TGTGCCAGCAGCCCCCAGGGGGTGACTAATGAAAAACTGTTTTTT. It translates to CASSPQGVTNEKLFF.

V and J are TRBV7-2 and TRBJ1-5; maybe TRBD1 (6 bases). The CDR3 totals 15 residues. The V end was cut by 5 bases, the J end by 0 bases, with 11 bases between. Germline-derived CDR1 and CDR2 are SGHTA and FQGNSA. CDR3 sequence (DNA): TGTGCCAGCAGCACTCAGGGGAATAGCAATCAGCCCCAGCATTTT. The encoded protein is CASSTQGNSNQPQHF. Based on the CDR3 plus reference TRBV7-2 and TRBJ1-5, the full variable domain is GAGVSQSPSNKVTEKGKDVELRCDPISGHTALYWYRQSLGQGLEFLIYFQGNSAPDKSGLPSDRFSAERTGGSVSTLTIQRTQQEDSAVYLCASSTQGNSNQPQHFGDGTRLSIL.

The chain is built from TRBV28 and TRBJ1-2; weak D call: TRBD1 (6 bases). Trimming shortened V by 1 base and J by 4 bases, and 16 bases separated the two germline ends. Germline-derived CDR1 and CDR2 are MDHEN and SYDVKM. The CDR3 length is 16 residues. This CDR3 reads CASSLSAGAVSYGYTF. In DNA form, the CDR3 reads TGTGCCAGCAGTTTATCCGCGGGGGCCGTCAGCTATGGCTACACCTTC.

This sequence joins TRBV9 and TRBJ2-3, with D uncertain. CDR1 is SGDLS, CDR2 YYNGEE, per germline. CDR3 length equals 15 residues. The germline V and J ends were trimmed by 4 bases and 0 bases, with 12 bases remaining between them. CDR3 amino acids: CASSPHHSSTDTQYF. Written as DNA, the CDR3 is TGTGCCAGCAGCCCCCATCACTCCAGCACAGATACGCAGTATTTT.

Only one count was recorded for this clone. The J gene is TRBJ2-7, the V gene TRBV25-1; D possibly corresponds to TRBD1 (5 bases). Per germline, CDR1 MGHDK and CDR2 SYGVNS. This CDR3 is built from 13 residues. Trimming removed 5 bases at V and 3 bases at J, with 11 bases between. CDR3 nucleotide sequence: TGTGCCAGCAGTCGTGCAGGGATCTACGAGCAGTACTTC. It codes for CASSRAGIYEQYF.

CDR3 amino acids: CAWSVEGRGTDTQYF. The CDR3 DNA reads as TGTGCCTGGAGTGTGGAGGGAAGAGGCACAGATACGCAGTATTTT. The rearrangement joins TRBV30 to TRBJ2-3; possibly TRBD2 for D (6 bases). CDR3 length equals 15 residues. CDR1 is GTSNPN, CDR2 SVGIG, per germline (reference sequence). V lost 0 bases and J 1 base, leaving 11 bases between the germline ends.

The rearrangement joins TRBV18 to TRBJ2-4, with TRBD1 as a possible D gene (6 bases). Germline assignment: CDR1 KGHSH and CDR2 LQKENI. There are 19 residues in the CDR3. Deletions cut 4 bases from V and 0 bases from J, with 22 bases between. The CDR3 is CASSRTWDTRDIAKNIQYF. In DNA, the CDR3 is TGTGCCAGCTCACGAACATGGGACACAAGGGACATAGCCAAAAACATTCAGTACTTC.

This chain joins TRBV6-1 and TRBJ2-3, with D unresolved. This CDR3 comprises 15 residues. Looked up from germline, CDR1 is MNHNS and CDR2 is SASEGT. V lost 6 bases to trimming and J lost 3 bases, with 16 bases between them. The CDR3: CASSLDSVWTDTQYF. CDR3 sequence (DNA): TGTGCCAGCAGCCTAGACTCCGTGTGGACAGATACGCAGTATTTT.

The V gene is TRBV27, the J gene TRBJ2-7, with D maybe TRBD1 (5 bases). Trimming removed 2 bases at V and 4 bases at J, with 12 bases between. CDR1 and CDR2 from the germline V gene are MNHEY and SMNVEV (reference sequence). CDR3 length: 14 residues. CDR3 in amino acids: CASSLAPGHYEQYF. DNA of the CDR3: TGTGCCAGCAGTTTAGCCCCCGGACATTACGAGCAGTACTTC.

The rearrangement links TRBV6-1 to TRBJ1-2; 10 bases fit TRBD1. Germline loops: CDR1 MNHNS, CDR2 SASEGT. V shed 7 bases, J shed 3 bases, and the junction held 2 bases outside the gene matches. This CDR3 is built from 13 residues. The CDR3 sequence is CASKTGGYYGYTF. CDR3 in DNA: TGTGCCAGCAAGACAGGGGGCTACTATGGCTACACCTTC.

The chain uses TRBV5-1 and TRBJ1-3; the match to TRBD1 covers 7 bases. V shed 4 bases, J shed 2 bases, and the junction held 6 bases outside the gene matches. The CDR3 has 15 residues. CDR1 SGHRS and CDR2 YFSETQ come from the germline V gene. The CDR3, as DNA: TGCGCCAGCAGCGAAGATACAGGGGCTGGAAACACCATATATTTT. Translated: CASSEDTGAGNTIYF.

The J gene is TRBJ2-7, the V gene TRBV7-2; tentatively, D is TRBD1 (5 bases). The V and J ends lost 3 bases and 0 bases respectively, with 9 bases between them. Germline-derived CDR1 and CDR2 are SGHTA and FQGNSA. This CDR3 is 14 amino acids long. The CDR3 DNA sequence: TGTGCCAGCAGCTTTGACAGATTCTCCTACGAGCAGTACTTC. Translated: CASSFDRFSYEQYF.

This clone was counted a few times. V usage is TRBV15 and J usage is TRBJ2-1; the match to TRBD2 covers 7 bases. V lost 5 bases and J lost 6; bases outside the gene matches: 7. CDR3 length: 14 amino acids. Per germline, CDR1 LNHNV and CDR2 YYDKDF (reference sequence). The CDR3 DNA sequence: TGTGCCACCAGCCCGCGGGACTACAGCAATGAGCAGTTCTTC. Its translation is CATSPRDYSNEQFF.

The rearrangement uses TRBV18 and TRBJ2-3; TRBD2 matches 10 bases. The junction had 15 bases not matched to a gene; V was cut back by 6 bases and J by 0 bases. The germline gives CDR1 KGHSH, CDR2 LQKENI. This CDR3 region has 19 residues. The CDR3 loop reads CASSQIGLAGVGSTDTQYF. In DNA, the CDR3 is TGTGCCAGCTCTCAAATTGGGCTAGCGGGAGTAGGAAGCACAGATACGCAGTATTTT.

The gene calls are TRBV7-3 and TRBJ1-1, with 9 positions matching TRBD1. The CDR3 spans 14 residues. With 5 bases clipped from V and 6 bases from J, the junction kept 7 bases outside the gene matches. CDR1 is SGHTA and CDR2 is FQGTGA in the germline V gene. The CDR3 coding sequence is TGTGCCAGCAGCGCCGACAGGGGGAGCGCTGAAGCTTTCTTT. It is translated as CASSADRGSAEAFF.

V usage is TRBV28 and J usage is TRBJ2-7; a weak D match, TRBD2 (6 bases). V was pared by 1 base and J by 0 bases, with 13 bases between. This CDR3 spans 16 amino acids. In germline, CDR1 is MDHEN, CDR2 SYDVKM. CDR3 sequence: CASSLLVADHSYEQYF. CDR3 nucleotide sequence: TGTGCCAGCAGTTTATTGGTAGCGGACCACTCCTACGAGCAGTACTTC.

The chain employs TRBV19 and TRBJ2-5; TRBD2 agrees at 14 bases. CDR1 LNHDA and CDR2 SQIVND come from the germline V gene (reference sequence). The CDR3 is made up of 20 amino acids. Germline trimming cut 3 bases from V and 3 bases from J; bases unmatched to any gene: 15. CDR3 protein: CASSMLGPGGTSGSEETQYF. The CDR3 DNA reads TGTGCCAGTAGTATGTTGGGCCCTGGGGGGACTAGCGGGAGTGAAGAGACCCAGTACTTC.

The V and J genes are TRBV11-3 and TRBJ2-1; 10 nucleotides line up with TRBD2. This CDR3 contains 15 residues. Germline CDR1 SGHNT, CDR2 YENEEA. Trimming removed 6 bases from V and 7 bases from J; junction bases left unmatched: 9. The CDR3 loop is CASSSSGSWGNEQFF. The CDR3 nucleotides read TGTGCCAGCAGTTCTAGCGGGAGTTGGGGGAATGAGCAGTTCTTC.

The CDR3 loop reads CASSSWRSQYNEQFF. The DNA for the CDR3 is TGTGCCAGCAGTTCCTGGCGGAGCCAATACAATGAGCAGTTCTTC. The chain recombines TRBV6-5 with TRBJ2-1; D remains ambiguous. CDR1 MNHEY and CDR2 SVGAGI come from the germline V gene. The CDR3 is 15 amino acids. The V end lost 4 bases, the J end lost 4 bases, and 14 bases lay between the germline ends.

This chain joins TRBV30 and TRBJ2-2, with 7 bases aligning to TRBD1. V shed 4 bases and J 3 bases; nucleotides not matched to a gene: 8. This CDR3 region has 15 residues. The germline V gene has CDR1 GTSNPN and CDR2 SVGIG (reference sequence). The CDR3 bases are TGTGCCTGGATAGGTCCGACAGGGTACACCGGGGAGCTGTTTTTT. Amino acids: CAWIGPTGYTGELFF.

V usage is TRBV5-4 and J usage is TRBJ2-7; 11 nucleotides align to TRBD1. This CDR3 contains 14 residues. The V gene end was trimmed by 4 bases and the J gene end by 5 bases; junction bases not matched to a gene: 5. CDR1 is SGHNT and CDR2 is YYREEE in the germline V gene (reference sequence). The CDR3 region is CASSQDRGLDEQYF. CDR3 sequence (DNA): TGTGCCAGCAGCCAGGACAGGGGGCTAGACGAGCAGTACTTC.